This TCR beta chain was found in a study of T cells in Graves' hyperthyroidism and ophthalmopathy. The study's findings and limits: Blood also carried most thyroid clonotypes expanded above 0.001.

This clonotype was counted at least ten times. Its target is not known. What was amplified from RNA transcripts were TCR beta CDR3 regions. HTBI primers were used for first-round RT-PCR of the TCR CDR3. TCRdb re-called the multiplex PCR reads with MiXCR, one entry per CDR3 protein. The table has 530,000 or so distinct CDR3 sequences, roughly 18% seen once. The V end lost 5 bases, the J end lost 1 base, and 11 bases lay between the germline ends. CDR3 length: 14 amino acids. The germline gives CDR1 SEHNR, CDR2 FQNEAQ (reference sequence). The TCR sequence derives from a young woman with Graves' ophthalmopathy. The material sequenced was blood. The chain employs TRBV7-9 and TRBJ1-1; D is perhaps TRBD1 (5 bases). CDR3 nucleotide sequence: TGTGCCAGCAGCCCCTTGGACAAGAACACTGAAGCTTTCTTT. It translates to CASSPLDKNTEAFF.